The 24 T cell receptor beta chains presented below share a single source sample, sequenced in a study of cytomegalovirus exposure and HLA in healthy donors listed by TCRdb under 2017. The method behind the library was the immunoSEQ multiplex PCR assay. TCRdb obtained this table from immuneACCESS and retained in-frame rearrangements with V and J assigned. These tables miss some clones; where compared with another copy, unresolved V genes account for less than half of the shortfall, and the remainder is unexplained. The sample table contains 150,000 to 200,000 clones; only one count was recorded for about 82% of them. About 1.6% of the sample lies in the top ten. Sequencing was carried out using PBMCs. All receptors derive from a young woman in good health and CMV-seronegative.

The chain recombines TRBV11-2 with TRBJ2-2; TRBD1 agrees at 11 bases. The ends lost 6 bases at V and 3 bases at J; junction bases unmatched: 15. The germline CDR1 and CDR2 sequences are SGHAT and FQNNGV. The length of the CDR3 is 19 residues. The CDR3 region is CASRSPNRGQGEYTGELFF. The CDR3 DNA is TGTGCCAGCAGATCACCGAATCGGGGACAGGGGGAATACACCGGGGAGCTGTTTTTT.

The CDR3 DNA is TGCGCCAGCAGTGAGAGACTTCGTACCTACGAGCAGTACTTC. Its protein is CASSERLRTYEQYF. This chain links TRBV10-2 with TRBJ2-7; D not certain. Germline CDR1 reads WSHSY; CDR2 reads SAAADI. The V gene lost 2 bases and the J gene lost 2 bases, with 10 bases spanning the gap. The CDR3 has 14 amino acids.

The chain employs TRBV30 and TRBJ1-1, with a possible D match to TRBD1 (6 bases). V was pared by 3 bases and J by 7 bases, with 18 bases between. Germline values: CDR1 GTSNPN, CDR2 SVGIG (reference sequence). The CDR3 has 14 residues. The CDR3 spells CAWRGDTGFDEAFF. The CDR3 coding sequence is TGTGCCTGGAGGGGAGATACAGGGTTTGATGAAGCTTTCTTT.

This clone came up once. The rearrangement uses TRBV2 and TRBJ1-4; 8 nucleotides align to TRBD1. CDR3 length: 15 residues. CDR1 and CDR2 (germline): SNHLY, FYNNEI. V lost 5 bases, J lost 0 bases, and 2 bases stayed unmatched. The CDR3 region is CASSPDRATNEKLFF. The CDR3 DNA reads as TGTGCCAGCAGTCCGGACAGGGCAACTAATGAAAAACTGTTTTTT.

The V gene is TRBV7-9, the J gene TRBJ2-7; 8 nucleotides agree with TRBD2. This CDR3 contains 15 residues. Germline assignment: CDR1 SEHNR and CDR2 FQNEAQ (reference sequence). The ends lost 4 bases at V and 2 bases at J; junction bases unmatched: 7. CDR3 protein: CASSSTGTRAYEQYF. CDR3 DNA: TGTGCCAGCAGCTCTACCGGGACTAGGGCCTACGAGCAGTACTTC.

This sequence joins TRBV4-1 and TRBJ2-1; D is ambiguous. Germline V CDR1 and CDR2: MGHRA, YSYEKL. This CDR3 has 14 residues. Between the trimmed V and J ends, which lost 4 bases and 4 bases, there was a span of 11 bases. The CDR3 reads CASSPRQVYNEQFF. CDR3 coding DNA: TGCGCCAGCAGCCCACGGCAGGTTTACAATGAGCAGTTCTTC.

Turning to this clone: Given a much more abundant clone one base away, this may be a read error. CDR3 sequence: CASSDRVNTEAFF. The CDR3 nucleotides are TGTGCCAGCAGTGACAGGGTGAACACTGAAGCTTTCTTT. This chain joins TRBV6-1 and TRBJ1-1, with TRBD1 as a possible D gene (5 bases). The CDR3 is 13 amino acids. Germline CDR1 MNHNS, CDR2 SASEGT. The germline V and J ends were trimmed by 3 bases and 0 bases, with 5 bases remaining between them.

In this sample, this clone turned up a few times. The rearrangement uses TRBV16 and TRBJ1-2; D may be TRBD1 (6 bases). The CDR3 contains 18 residues. V gave up 1 base and J gave up 2 bases, with 20 bases separating them. CDR1 KGHSY and CDR2 FQNENV come from the germline V gene. DNA of the CDR3: TGTGCCAGCAGCCAATGGGGCGGACAGATTCCAACAAACTATGGCTACACCTTC. Translation gives CASSQWGGQIPTNYGYTF.

The chain employs TRBV5-1 and TRBJ2-5, with a weak D call TRBD1 (6 bases). Germline lookup yields CDR1 SGHRS and CDR2 YFSETQ. Trimming shortened V by 4 bases and J by 5 bases, and 18 bases separated the two germline ends. This CDR3 spans 15 amino acids. CDR3 sequence (DNA): TGCGCCAGCAGCGGGGGCCGTCCCCCCCTTGAGACCCAGTACTTC. Translation: CASSGGRPPLETQYF.

The chain carries TRBV6-5 and TRBJ1-2; D call uncertain. The germline gives CDR1 MNHEY, CDR2 SVGAGI. This CDR3 has 12 amino acids. V was trimmed by 8 bases and J by 8 bases, leaving 15 bases between them. The CDR3 here is CASVGPGGGYTF. The CDR3 DNA reads as TGTGCCAGCGTTGGCCCAGGAGGGGGCTACACCTTC.

The chain employs TRBV7-9 and TRBJ1-1, with a tentative D call TRBD1 (6 bases). With 2 bases removed from V and 3 bases from J, the gap between germline ends came to 22 bases. In germline, CDR1 is SEHNR, CDR2 FQNEAQ (reference sequence). The CDR3 loop spans 18 amino acids. For the CDR3, the DNA is TGTGCCAGCAGCTTATATGACCTGCGGACAGACAATTACACTGAAGCTTTCTTT. Its protein is CASSLYDLRTDNYTEAFF.

The chain joins TRBV5-1 to TRBJ2-3; perhaps TRBD1 as D (7 bases). The CDR3 extends over 18 amino acids. Germline values: CDR1 SGHRS, CDR2 YFSETQ. V was clipped by 4 bases and J by 4 bases, with 25 bases between them. In DNA form, the CDR3 reads TGCGCCAGCAGCGGAGGGGGAAACAGGGGCTTCATAGCAGATACGCAGTATTTT. It codes for CASSGGGNRGFIADTQYF.

V usage is TRBV10-3 and J usage is TRBJ2-3, with a possible D match to TRBD1 (6 bases). Per the germline V gene, CDR1 is ENHRY and CDR2 is SYGVKD. V lost 4 bases to trimming and J lost 2 bases, with 10 bases between them. The length of the CDR3 is 14 residues. The CDR3 is CAISVGTYTDTQYF. The CDR3 bases are TGTGCCATCAGTGTCGGGACATACACAGATACGCAGTATTTT.

This chain links TRBV15 with TRBJ2-6; TRBD1 aligns across 9 bases. CDR1 and CDR2 from the germline V gene are LNHNV and YYDKDF (reference sequence). This CDR3 is built from 18 residues. J lost 4 bases, V lost 0 bases, and 7 bases had no gene match. The CDR3 DNA sequence: TGTGCCACCAGCAGAGATCCAACAGGGGGCCTCGGGGCCAACGTCCTGACTTTC. It yields the protein CATSRDPTGGLGANVLTF.

This clone was seen only a few times. The chain is built from TRBV5-1 and TRBJ2-3; perhaps TRBD2 as D (6 bases). Germline-derived CDR1 and CDR2 are SGHRS and YFSETQ. This CDR3 spans 14 amino acids. V gave up 8 bases and J gave up 0 bases, with 13 bases separating them. The CDR3 DNA follows: TGCGCCAGTCACTTTGCGGGGAGCACAGATACGCAGTATTTT. Its translation: CASHFAGSTDTQYF. The full variable domain, completed using reference TRBV5-1 and TRBJ2-3, is KAGVTQTPRYLIKTRGQQVTLSCSPISGHRSVSWYQQTPGQGLQFLFEYFSETQRNKGNFPGRFSGRQFSNSRSEMNVSTLELGDSALYLCASHFAGSTDTQYFGPGTRLTVL.

This clone was observed a few times. The V and J genes are TRBV30 and TRBJ2-1; weak D call: TRBD1 (5 bases). Per the germline V gene, CDR1 is GTSNPN and CDR2 is SVGIG (reference sequence). The V gene lost 7 bases and the J gene lost 2 bases, with 15 bases spanning the gap. CDR3 length: 14 residues. The chain's CDR3 is CAYETVTAYNEQFF. DNA of the CDR3: TGTGCCTACGAGACAGTCACTGCCTACAATGAGCAGTTCTTC. Looking up the rest from reference TRBV30 and TRBJ2-1 gives the full variable domain: SQTIHQWPATLVQPVGSPLSLECTVEGTSNPNLYWYRQAAGRGLQLLFYSVGIGQISSEVPQNLSASRPQDRQFILSSKKLLLSDSGFYLCAYETVTAYNEQFFGPGTRLTVL.

This clone was seen at least ten times. V and J are TRBV7-8 and TRBJ1-2; D gene unclear. Trimming took 2 bases from V and 2 from J, leaving 12 bases between them. The CDR3 loop spans 15 amino acids. Germline values: CDR1 SGHVS, CDR2 FQNEAQ. CDR3 loop: CASSLLGGRNYGYTF. The CDR3 coding sequence is TGTGCCAGCAGCTTACTAGGTGGCAGAAACTATGGCTACACCTTC.

V and J are TRBV25-1 and TRBJ2-5, with D possibly being TRBD1 (6 bases). There are 14 residues in the CDR3. Trimming stripped 3 bases from V and 7 bases from J, with 15 bases between. Germline CDR1 is MGHDK and CDR2 is SYGVNS. The CDR3, as DNA: TGTGCCAGCAGTGATACAGGGAATTTGATGACCCAGTACTTC. Translated, it gives CASSDTGNLMTQYF.

As concerns this clone: This CDR3 is also generated by other DNA sequences in the sample. The gene calls are TRBV18 and TRBJ1-1; D may be TRBD1 (6 bases). V lost 2 bases and J 1 base, leaving 8 bases between the germline ends. The CDR3 has 14 amino acids. The V gene's germline CDR1 is KGHSH and CDR2 LQKENI. CDR3 residues: CASSPSQGNTEAFF. The CDR3, as DNA: TGTGCCAGCTCACCATCACAGGGGAACACTGAAGCTTTCTTT.

The chain recombines TRBV5-1 with TRBJ2-2; 11 bases map to TRBD1. Germline V gene data show CDR1 as SGHRS and CDR2 as YFSETQ. This CDR3 has 16 residues. The J segment lost 6 bases and the V segment lost 4 bases, leaving 8 bases of the junction unmatched. CDR3 protein: CASSASGQGVAGELFF. CDR3 in DNA: TGCGCCAGCAGCGCCTCGGGACAGGGGGTCGCCGGGGAGCTGTTTTTT.

This clone was picked up one time. The chain carries TRBV5-1 and TRBJ2-1, with D possibly matching TRBD2 (6 bases). The CDR3 covers 12 residues. V dropped 4 bases and J dropped 7 bases, with 9 bases sitting between them. Germline V CDR1 and CDR2: SGHRS, YFSETQ. CDR3 loop: CASSPAGNEQFF. Here the CDR3 DNA reads TGCGCCAGCAGCCCCGCGGGGAATGAGCAGTTCTTC.

This rearrangement joins TRBV19 to TRBJ2-7; 7 bases agree with TRBD2. Germline lookup yields CDR1 LNHDA and CDR2 SQIVND (reference sequence). The CDR3 loop spans 17 amino acids. With V trimmed by 0 bases and J by 4 bases, 12 bases remained unmatched. The CDR3 loop reads CASSIDLWAGVPYEQYF. DNA for the CDR3: TGTGCCAGTAGTATAGATCTATGGGCGGGGGTACCGTACGAGCAGTACTTC.

The chain couples TRBV5-4 to TRBJ2-1, with TRBD1 matching over 7 bases. This CDR3 comprises 15 residues. The V gene end was trimmed by 2 bases and the J gene end by 4 bases; junction bases not matched to a gene: 6. Germline-derived CDR1 and CDR2 are SGHNT and YYREEE (reference sequence). The CDR3 bases are TGTGCCAGCAGCTTTGGGACAGACCATTACAATGAGCAGTTCTTC. As protein: CASSFGTDHYNEQFF.

The rearrangement links TRBV15 to TRBJ1-2; maybe TRBD1 (5 bases). The V gene's germline CDR1 is LNHNV and CDR2 YYDKDF (reference sequence). Trimming pared 1 base from V and 0 bases from J, leaving 15 bases between. The CDR3 length is 17 residues. The CDR3 DNA sequence: TGTGCCACCAGCAGAGGAGGGTCCAGGGAGGCTAACTATGGCTACACCTTC. Its translation is CATSRGGSREANYGYTF.